Below, 5 T cell receptor beta chains from the same sample are listed, as sequenced in a study of T cell changes during pregnancy in multiple sclerosis. TCRdb's copy holds only in-frame clones and misses some; the assay was immunoSEQ multiplex PCR. Of around 42,000 clones detected, 75% to 90% appear once; the ten largest clones hold approximately 5.1%. The source was peripheral blood, collected in the first trimester of pregnancy. The source of these receptors is a female donor in good health, enrolled as a control in a pregnancy study.

This chain links TRBV6-1 with TRBJ1-3, with D uncertain. The CDR3 is 15 residues long. Germline lookup yields CDR1 MNHNS and CDR2 SASEGT. V shed 1 base and J shed 0 bases, with 7 bases lying between them. CDR3 loop: CASSEGQDSGNTIYF. DNA of the CDR3: TGTGCCAGCAGTGAAGGGCAGGACTCTGGAAACACCATATATTTT.

The V gene is TRBV28, the J gene TRBJ2-2, with 11 nucleotides matching TRBD2. This CDR3 contains 14 residues. Germline V gene data show CDR1 as MDHEN and CDR2 as SYDVKM. V dropped 6 bases and J dropped 5; count of bases not matched to a gene: 2. The CDR3 protein is CASRRTSGTGELFF. The CDR3, as DNA: TGTGCCAGCAGAAGGACTAGCGGGACCGGGGAGCTGTTTTTT.

The CDR3 DNA reads as TGTGCCAGCAGCGTCGGGGGGGGCGGCACCGGGGAGCTGTTTTTT. It yields the protein CASSVGGGGTGELFF. This chain uses TRBV9 with TRBJ2-2; 8 positions agree with TRBD2. This CDR3 has 15 amino acids. Germline CDR1 SGDLS, CDR2 YYNGEE. V was clipped by 2 bases and J by 4 bases; unmatched bases: 4.

With regard to this clone: The sample contains more than one DNA sequence encoding this CDR3. The J gene is TRBJ1-1, the V gene TRBV13, with 7 bases lining up with TRBD1. Germline V gene sequence: CDR1 PRHDT, CDR2 FYEKMQ (reference sequence). The CDR3 contains 14 residues. V gave up 4 bases and J gave up 1 base; unmatched junction bases: 3. This CDR3 reads CASSSQGGNTEAFF. CDR3 DNA sequence: TGTGCCAGCAGCTCCCAGGGGGGGAACACTGAAGCTTTCTTT.

The chain joins TRBV5-1 to TRBJ1-3, with D perhaps matching TRBD1 (5 bases). This CDR3 comprises 14 residues. Trimming removed 0 bases from V and 2 bases from J, with 6 bases in between. Germline values: CDR1 SGHRS, CDR2 YFSETQ. The CDR3 sequence: CASSLGGPGNTIYF. The CDR3 bases are TGCGCCAGCAGCTTGGGGGGCCCTGGAAACACCATATATTTT.